Listed below are T cell receptor beta chains from one sample, sequenced in a study of human T cells and chemical hapten exposure. TCRdb processed the RACE reads anew with MiXCR; each CDR3 protein has one entry. The repertoire has some 180,000 distinct CDR3 sequences, more than 20% of them found once; the top ten carry about 7%. Sequencing used whole blood, obtained in connection with sensitization to the hapten diphenylcyclopropenone (DPC). The receptors here all came from a woman aged 45-65 years with alopecia areata. Some clones in this sample may be carry-over from other donors' samples. Both conserved end residues are trimmed from each CDR3. Each record gives: V gene, J gene, CDR3 protein.

TRBV20-1	TRBJ1-1	SWGGENTEAF
TRBV5-1	TRBJ2-2	ASSHSSGRATGELF
TRBV18	TRBJ2-7	ASSPSGRVYEQY
TRBV10-2	TRBJ2-3	ATLDSAVKDTQY
TRBV11-2	TRBJ2-5	ASTPTSGTQRTQY
TRBV5-4	TRBJ2-3	ASSPGRAGDRAADTQY
TRBV12-3/TRBV12-4	TRBJ2-2	ASSRDRGRGELF
TRBV20-1	TRBJ2-5	SVSTPGLAFETQY
TRBV7-2	TRBJ2-3	ASSSSGTSGRDTQY
TRBV21-1	TRBJ1-2	ASSKEEGGYGYT
TRBV6-4	TRBJ2-3	ASSASSGDTDTQY
TRBV7-8	TRBJ2-1	ASSLRQGTYNEQF
TRBV9	TRBJ1-1	ASSVASRPNTEAF